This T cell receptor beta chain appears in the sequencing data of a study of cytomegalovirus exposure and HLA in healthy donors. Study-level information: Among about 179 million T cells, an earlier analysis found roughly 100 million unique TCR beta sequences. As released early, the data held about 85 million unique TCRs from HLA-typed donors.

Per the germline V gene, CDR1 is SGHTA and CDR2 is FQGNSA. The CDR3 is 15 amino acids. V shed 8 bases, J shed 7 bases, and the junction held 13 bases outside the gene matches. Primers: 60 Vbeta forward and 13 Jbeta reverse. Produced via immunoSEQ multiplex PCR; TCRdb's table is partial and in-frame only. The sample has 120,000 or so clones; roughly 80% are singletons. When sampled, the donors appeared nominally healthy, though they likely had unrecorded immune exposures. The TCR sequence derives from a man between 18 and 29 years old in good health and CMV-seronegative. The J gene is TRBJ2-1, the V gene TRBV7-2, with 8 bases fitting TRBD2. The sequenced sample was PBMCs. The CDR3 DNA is TGTGCCAGCGGCCGGAACCCGGGGGGGGCAAATGAGCAGTTCTTC. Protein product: CASGRNPGGANEQFF.